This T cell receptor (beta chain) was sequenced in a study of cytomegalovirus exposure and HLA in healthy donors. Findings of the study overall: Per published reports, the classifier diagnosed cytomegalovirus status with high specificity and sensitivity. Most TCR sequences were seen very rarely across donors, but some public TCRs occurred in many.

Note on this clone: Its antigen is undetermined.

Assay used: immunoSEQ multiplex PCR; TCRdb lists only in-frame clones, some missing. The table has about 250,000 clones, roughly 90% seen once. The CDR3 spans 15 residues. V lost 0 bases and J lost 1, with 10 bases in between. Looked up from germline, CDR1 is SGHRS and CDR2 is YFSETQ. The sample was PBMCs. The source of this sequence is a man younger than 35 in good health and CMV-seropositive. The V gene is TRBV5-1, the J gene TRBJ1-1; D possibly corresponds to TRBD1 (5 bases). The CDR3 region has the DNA TGCGCCAGCAGCTTGGCCACAGGACAGAACACTGAAGCTTTCTTT. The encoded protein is CASSLATGQNTEAFF.